The 5 T cell receptor beta chains below come from one sample, sequenced in a study of blood T cell repertoires in COVID-19. Profiled with immunoSEQ multiplex PCR; TCRdb holds only in-frame clones, not every one. The sample lists 65,000 to 95,000 clones, around four fifths occurring once. Material for sequencing was peripheral blood. Source of these receptors: a man aged 80 or over with active or convalescent COVID-19.

Here the CDR3 reads CASTQRTGGLADTQYF. The CDR3 bases are TGTGCCAGCACTCAAAGGACAGGGGGCCTCGCAGATACGCAGTATTTT. The chain recombines TRBV7-2 with TRBJ2-3; 11 nucleotides line up with TRBD1. Germline V gene sequence: CDR1 SGHTA, CDR2 FQGNSA. This CDR3 is 16 amino acids long. V dropped 7 bases and J dropped 4; count of bases not matched to a gene: 10. The whole variable domain, filled in from reference TRBV7-2 and TRBJ2-3, reads GAGVSQSPSNKVTEKGKDVELRCDPISGHTALYWYRQSLGQGLEFLIYFQGNSAPDKSGLPSDRFSAERTGGSVSTLTIQRTQQEDSAVYLCASTQRTGGLADTQYFGPGTRLTVL.

V and J are TRBV5-1 and TRBJ2-2; no firm D call. The V end lost 0 bases, the J end lost 2 bases, and 11 bases lay between the germline ends. CDR3 length: 16 residues. Germline V gene data show CDR1 as SGHRS and CDR2 as YFSETQ. CDR3 bases: TGCGCCAGCAGCTTGGGTTTTAGCTTAAACACCGGGGAGCTGTTTTTT. It is translated as CASSLGFSLNTGELFF.

The chain joins TRBV7-9 to TRBJ2-2; possibly TRBD2 for D (7 bases). Germline CDR1 and CDR2: SEHNR and FQNEAQ (reference sequence). V gave up 5 bases and J gave up 1 base, with 17 bases separating them. The CDR3 spans 17 residues. The CDR3 DNA reads TGTGCCAGCAGCCCCGCGGGGGCAGGGCGGAACACCGGGGAGCTGTTTTTT. It yields the protein CASSPAGAGRNTGELFF.

The genes are TRBV5-5 and TRBJ1-1; D gene unclear. Trimming left V 3 bases short and J 1 base short, with 10 bases between. Per germline, CDR1 SGHKS and CDR2 YYEKEE (reference sequence). This CDR3 comprises 14 residues. CDR3 protein: CASSYLRRNTEAFF. The DNA of the CDR3 is TGTGCCAGCAGCTACCTACGTAGGAACACTGAAGCTTTCTTT.

The gene calls are TRBV19 and TRBJ2-5, with D possibly TRBD1 on 6 matching bases. V was shortened by 6 bases and J by 5 bases, with 16 bases between the two germline ends. This CDR3 has 14 amino acids. Germline loops: CDR1 LNHDA, CDR2 SQIVND (reference sequence). CDR3 in amino acids: CASRSYGQGETQYF. In DNA form, the CDR3 reads TGTGCCAGTAGAAGTTACGGGCAGGGGGAGACCCAGTACTTC.